Detailed here is one TCR beta chain. TCRdb itself ran the RT-PCR reads through MiXCR, one entry per CDR3 protein. Among 700,000 to 900,000 distinct CDR3 sequences listed, less than 25% were seen once. Germline values: CDR1 SGHAT, CDR2 FQNNGV. Trimming took off 3 bases at V and 1 base at J, with 12 bases between the two ends. The CDR3 extends over 15 amino acids. These data are taken from a study of response to subunit inactivated influenza vaccine. The rearrangement uses TRBV11-2 and TRBJ2-5, with D possibly being TRBD2 (5 bases). The sample here was PBMCs from blood, taken roughly 5 days after vaccination. The TCR was taken from a man between 45 and 60 years old who received an inactivated influenza vaccine. The CDR3 loop is CASSLAFGIQETQYF. For the CDR3, the DNA is TGTGCCAGCAGCTTGGCCTTCGGGATCCAAGAGACCCAGTACTTC.